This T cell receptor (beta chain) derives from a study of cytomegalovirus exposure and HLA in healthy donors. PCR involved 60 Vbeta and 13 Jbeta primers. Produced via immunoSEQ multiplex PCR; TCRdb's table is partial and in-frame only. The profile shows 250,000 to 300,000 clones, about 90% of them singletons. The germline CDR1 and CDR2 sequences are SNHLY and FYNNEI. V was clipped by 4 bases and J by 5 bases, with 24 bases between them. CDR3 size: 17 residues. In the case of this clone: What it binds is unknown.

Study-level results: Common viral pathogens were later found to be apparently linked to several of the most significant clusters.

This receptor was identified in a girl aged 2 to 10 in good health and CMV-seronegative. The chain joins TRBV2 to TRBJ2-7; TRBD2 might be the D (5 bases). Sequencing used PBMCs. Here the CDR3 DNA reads TGTGCCAGCAGTGTCCAGCTGTTGGCACGGGGTAGGGACGAGCAGTACTTC. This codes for CASSVQLLARGRDEQYF.